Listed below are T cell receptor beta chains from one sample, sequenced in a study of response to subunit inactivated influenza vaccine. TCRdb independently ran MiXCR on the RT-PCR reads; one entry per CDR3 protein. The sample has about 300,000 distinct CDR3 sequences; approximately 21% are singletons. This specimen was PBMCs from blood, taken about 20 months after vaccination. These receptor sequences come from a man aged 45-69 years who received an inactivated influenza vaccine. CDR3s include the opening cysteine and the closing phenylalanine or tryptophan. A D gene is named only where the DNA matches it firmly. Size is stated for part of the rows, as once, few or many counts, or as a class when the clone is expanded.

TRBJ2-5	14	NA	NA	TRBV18	TGTGCCAGCTCACGACGGACAGATCAAGAGACCCAGTACTTC	CASSRRTDQETQYF
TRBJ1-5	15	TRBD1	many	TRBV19	TGTGCCAGTAGTACGACAGGGGGCGGCAATCAGCCCCAGCATTTT	CASSTTGGGNQPQHF
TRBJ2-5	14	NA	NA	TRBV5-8	TGTGCCAGCAGCCCCGGGCCAAGGAAAGAGACCCAGTACTTC	CASSPGPRKETQYF
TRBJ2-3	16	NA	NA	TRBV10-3	TGTGCCATCAGTGAGGCGATGTGGGGTGGTACAGATACGCAGTATTTT	CAISEAMWGGTDTQYF
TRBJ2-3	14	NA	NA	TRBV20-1	TGCAGTGCTAGAGATGCCGGGAGCACAGATACGCAGTATTTT	CSARDAGSTDTQYF
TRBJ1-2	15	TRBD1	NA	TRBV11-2	TGTGCCAGCAGCTTGGGACAGGGGACCACTGGTGGCCACACCTTC	CASSLGQGTTGGHTF
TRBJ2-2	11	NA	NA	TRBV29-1	TGCAGCGTGGCAGGGGTCGGGGAGCTGTTTTTT	CSVAGVGELFF
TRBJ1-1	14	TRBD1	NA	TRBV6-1	TGTGCCAGCAGTATTTCCGGGACAGGGTTTGAAGCTTTCTTT	CASSISGTGFEAFF
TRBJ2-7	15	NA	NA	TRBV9	TGTGCCAGCAGCCCCACGGGGTCCTTCAGCTACGAGCAGTACTTC	CASSPTGSFSYEQYF
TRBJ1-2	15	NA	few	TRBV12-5	TGTGCTAGTGGTTTGTGGACAGATCAGATCTATGGCTACACCTTC	CASGLWTDQIYGYTF
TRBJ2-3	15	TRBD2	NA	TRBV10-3	TGTGCCATCAGATCTAGCGGGGGGGCCGGAGATACGCAGTATTTT	CAIRSSGGAGDTQYF
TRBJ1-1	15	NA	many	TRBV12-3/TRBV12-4	TGTGCCAGCAGTTTAGGACAACCATCGAACACTGAAGCTTTCTTT	CASSLGQPSNTEAFF
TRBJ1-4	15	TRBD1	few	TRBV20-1	TGCAGTGCTAGAGAACCGGGACAGACTAATGAAAAACTGTTTTTT	CSAREPGQTNEKLFF
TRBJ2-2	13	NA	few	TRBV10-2	TGCGCCAGCAGGAACAGTGCGACCGGGGAGCTGTTTTTT	CASRNSATGELFF
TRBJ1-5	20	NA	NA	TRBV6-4	TGTGCCAGCAGCCGACTCGCCGGGACTTGGCTGGAAGATAGCAATCAGCCCCAGCATTTT	CASSRLAGTWLEDSNQPQHF
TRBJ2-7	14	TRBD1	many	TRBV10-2	TGCGCCAGCAGTATAACAGGGGGTAGGGACGAGCAGTACTTC	CASSITGGRDEQYF
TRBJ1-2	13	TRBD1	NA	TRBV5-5	TGTGCCAGCAGCTACAGGGGCGAGGGAAGGGTAACCTTC	CASSYRGEGRVTF
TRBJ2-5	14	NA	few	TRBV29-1	TGCAGCGTTTATGGGGGAGACCTACAAGAGACCCAGTACTTC	CSVYGGDLQETQYF
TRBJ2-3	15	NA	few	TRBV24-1	TGTGCCACCAGTGACCGTTGGACTGGAACAGATACGCAGTATTTT	CATSDRWTGTDTQYF
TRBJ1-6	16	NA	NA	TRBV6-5	TGTGCCAGCAGTTACGATCACACAGGTTATAATTCAGCCCTCCACTTT	CASSYDHTGYNSALHF
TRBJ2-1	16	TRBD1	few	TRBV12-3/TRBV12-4	TGTGCCAGCAGTTTTCCCGGGACAGAGAACTACAATGAGCAGTTCTTC	CASSFPGTENYNEQFF
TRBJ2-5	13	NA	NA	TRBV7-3	TGTGCCAGCAGCTTACAGGTTAAAGAGACCCAGTACTTC	CASSLQVKETQYF
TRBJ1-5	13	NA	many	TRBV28	TGTGCCATAAGGGGGTTAAGCAATCAGCCCCAGCATTTT	CAIRGLSNQPQHF
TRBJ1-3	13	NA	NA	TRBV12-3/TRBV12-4	TGTGCCACGAGGTTAGGGATCGGAAACACCATATATTTT	CATRLGIGNTIYF
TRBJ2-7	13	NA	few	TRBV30	TGTGCCTGGAGCCTAGGGACACCCTACGAGCAGTACTTC	CAWSLGTPYEQYF
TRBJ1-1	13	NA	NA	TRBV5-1	TGCGCCAGCAGTCTCACAGCTGGCACTGAAGCTTTCTTT	CASSLTAGTEAFF
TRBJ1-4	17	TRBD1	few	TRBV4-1	TGCGCCAGCAGCCGACGGGACAGGTCAGCAACTAATGAAAAACTGTTTTTT	CASSRRDRSATNEKLFF
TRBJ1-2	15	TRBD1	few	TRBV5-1	TGCGCCAGCAGCGCGGGACAGACTACTAACTATGGCTACACCTTC	CASSAGQTTNYGYTF
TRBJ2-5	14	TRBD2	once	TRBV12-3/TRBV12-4	TGTGCCAGCAGGAGGACTAGCGGCACACGGACCCAGTACTTC	CASRRTSGTRTQYF
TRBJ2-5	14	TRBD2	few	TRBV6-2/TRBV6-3	TGTGCCAGCACGGGACTAGCGGGAAAAAAGACCCAGTACTTC	CASTGLAGKKTQYF
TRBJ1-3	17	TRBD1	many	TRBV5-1	TGCGCCAGCAGCTTGGACCAGGGGGGCCTTTCTGGAAACACCATATATTTT	CASSLDQGGLSGNTIYF
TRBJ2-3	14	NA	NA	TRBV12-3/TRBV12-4	TGTGCCAGCAGTTTAAGCGGTGCCACAGATACGCAGTATTTT	CASSLSGATDTQYF
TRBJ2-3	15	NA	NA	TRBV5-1	TGCGCCAGCAGCTCGGAAGGGTACCCGACAGATACGCAGTATTTT	CASSSEGYPTDTQYF
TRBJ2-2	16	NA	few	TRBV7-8	TGTGCCAGCAGCGAGTGGCGAGAAGAAGGAACCGGGGAGCTGTTTTTT	CASSEWREEGTGELFF
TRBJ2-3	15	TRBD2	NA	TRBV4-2	TGTGCCAGCAGAGTAAGCGGGGGGGCAGGAGATACGCAGTATTTT	CASRVSGGAGDTQYF
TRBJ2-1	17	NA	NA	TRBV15	TGTGCCACCAGCAGAGATCGTAGGGTCCGAAGTTACAATGAGCAGTTCTTC	CATSRDRRVRSYNEQFF
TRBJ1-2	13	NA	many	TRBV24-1	TGTGCCACCAGTCCCGGAAAGTACTATGGCTACACCTTC	CATSPGKYYGYTF
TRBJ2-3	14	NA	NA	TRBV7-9	TGTGCCAGCAGCTTACTGGCCGCCACAGATACGCAGTATTTT	CASSLLAATDTQYF
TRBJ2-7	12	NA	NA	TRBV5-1	TGCGCCAGCAGCTTGGGGAGGGGCGAGCAGTACTTC	CASSLGRGEQYF
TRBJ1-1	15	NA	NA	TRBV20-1	TGCAGTGCTAGAGATCCCCCTCTCATGCCCACTGAAGCTTTCTTT	CSARDPPLMPTEAFF
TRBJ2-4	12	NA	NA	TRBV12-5	TGTGCGAAGCTGTTAGCCAAAAACATTCAGTACTTC	CAKLLAKNIQYF
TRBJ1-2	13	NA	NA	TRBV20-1	TGCAGTGCTAGGGGGACGGACCTTCGTGGCTACACCTTC	CSARGTDLRGYTF
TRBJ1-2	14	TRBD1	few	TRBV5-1	TGCGCCAGCAGCGAATTGACAGGGAACTATGGCTACACCTTC	CASSELTGNYGYTF
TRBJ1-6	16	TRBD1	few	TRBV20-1	TGCAGTGCTAGAGTTGGGGGACAGGGGGGAAATTCACCCCTCCACTTT	CSARVGGQGGNSPLHF
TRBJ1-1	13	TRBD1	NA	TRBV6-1	TGTGCCAGCAGGGGACAGGGTTTAGGTGAAGCTTTCTTT	CASRGQGLGEAFF
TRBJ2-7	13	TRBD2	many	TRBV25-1	TGTGCCAGCAGGTCCGGGGGGAGCTACGAGCAGTACTTC	CASRSGGSYEQYF
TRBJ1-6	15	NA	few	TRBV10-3	TGTGCCATCAGTGAGTCAGGCAGGCAAAATTCACCCCTCCACTTT	CAISESGRQNSPLHF
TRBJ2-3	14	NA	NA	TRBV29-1	TGCAGCGTTGACTCCAGGGGCTTCACAGATACGCAGTATTTT	CSVDSRGFTDTQYF
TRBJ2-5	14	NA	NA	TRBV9	TGTGCCAGCAGCGTAGACAGCTACCAAGAGACCCAGTACTTC	CASSVDSYQETQYF
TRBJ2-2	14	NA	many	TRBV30	TGTGCCTGGAGTGTACCAGAAAACACCGGGGAGCTGTTTTTT	CAWSVPENTGELFF
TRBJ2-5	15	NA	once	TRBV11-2	TGTGCCAGCAGCTTAGAAACGGGGGAACAAGAGACCCAGTACTTC	CASSLETGEQETQYF
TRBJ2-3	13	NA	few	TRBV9	TGTGCCAGCAGCGTAGATCAGGGGAAGACGCAGTATTTT	CASSVDQGKTQYF
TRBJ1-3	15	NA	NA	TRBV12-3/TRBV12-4	TGTGCCAGCAGCCCCGGACAGAACTCTGGAAACACCATATATTTT	CASSPGQNSGNTIYF